This TCR beta chain comes out of a study of read filtering for tumor transcriptome and immune sequencing. As for the study in general: Revised staging placed fewer than ten patients in R-ISS I, about 17 in II, 6 or 7 in III. After DNase treatment, RNA was made into whole-transcriptome libraries. General observations from the study: Compared with RNA-seq, IR-seq gave much higher clonotype depth and reliability.

Trimming removed 4 bases from V and 1 base from J; junction bases left unmatched: 15. The CDR3 spans 18 residues. Per germline, CDR1 SGHRS and CDR2 YFSETQ. From roughly 390 ng of RNA, a library with molecular barcoded alpha/delta and beta/gamma adaptors was made. TCRdb analysed the reads with MiXCR anew, one entry per CDR3 protein. Of roughly 130,000 distinct CDR3 sequences listed, 10% to 15% are singletons. This clonotype was seen ten or more times. The antigen remains undetermined. The V call is TRBV5-1, the J call TRBJ2-3, with 7 bases fitting TRBD1. The sequence came from a donor at least 40 years old with multiple myeloma. Sequencing was carried out using a population of CD138-negative cells sorted from bone marrow. The CDR3 reads CASSILAPTGTGTDTQYF. The CDR3 coding sequence is TGCGCCAGCAGCATCCTCGCCCCGACCGGGACAGGCACAGATACGCAGTATTTT.